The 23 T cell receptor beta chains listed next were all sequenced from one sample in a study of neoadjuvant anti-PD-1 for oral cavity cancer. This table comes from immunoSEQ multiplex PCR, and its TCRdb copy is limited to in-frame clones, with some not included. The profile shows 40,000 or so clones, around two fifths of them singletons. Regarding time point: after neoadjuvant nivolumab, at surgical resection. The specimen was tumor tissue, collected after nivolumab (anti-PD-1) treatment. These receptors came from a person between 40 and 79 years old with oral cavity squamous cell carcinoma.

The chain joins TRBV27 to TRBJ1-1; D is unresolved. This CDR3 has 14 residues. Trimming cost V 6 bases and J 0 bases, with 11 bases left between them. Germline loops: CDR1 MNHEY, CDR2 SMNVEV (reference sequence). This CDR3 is CASRNAEMNTEAFF. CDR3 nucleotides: TGTGCCAGCAGGAACGCAGAGATGAACACTGAAGCTTTCTTT.

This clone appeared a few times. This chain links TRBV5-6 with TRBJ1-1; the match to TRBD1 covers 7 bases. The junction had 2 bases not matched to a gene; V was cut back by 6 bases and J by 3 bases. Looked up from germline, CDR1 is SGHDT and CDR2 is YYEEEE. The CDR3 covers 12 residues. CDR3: CASTDRDTEAFF. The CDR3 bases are TGTGCCAGCACCGACAGGGACACTGAAGCTTTCTTT.

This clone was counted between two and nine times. Here the CDR3 reads CASSSSGIEQYF. Written as DNA, the CDR3 is TGTGCCAGCAGCTCAAGCGGGATCGAGCAGTACTTC. The chain has TRBV7-9 and TRBJ2-7, with TRBD2 matching over 7 bases. There are 12 residues in the CDR3. Germline V gene data show CDR1 as SEHNR and CDR2 as FQNEAQ (reference sequence). The V segment lost 4 bases and the J segment 6 bases; nucleotides outside the gene matches: 3.

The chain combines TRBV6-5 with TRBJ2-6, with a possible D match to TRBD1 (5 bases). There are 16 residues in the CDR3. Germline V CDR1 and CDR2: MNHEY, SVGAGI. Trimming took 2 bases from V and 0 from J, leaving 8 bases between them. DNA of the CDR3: TGTGCCAGCAGTTACGGGCAGGGCTCTGGGGCCAACGTCCTGACTTTC. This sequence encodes CASSYGQGSGANVLTF.

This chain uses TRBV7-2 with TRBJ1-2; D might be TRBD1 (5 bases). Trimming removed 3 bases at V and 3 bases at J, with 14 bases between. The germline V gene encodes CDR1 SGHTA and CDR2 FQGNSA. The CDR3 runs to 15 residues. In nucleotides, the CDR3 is TGTGCCAGCAGCTTGTCCAGGGCTATATACTATGGCTACACCTTC. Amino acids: CASSLSRAIYYGYTF.

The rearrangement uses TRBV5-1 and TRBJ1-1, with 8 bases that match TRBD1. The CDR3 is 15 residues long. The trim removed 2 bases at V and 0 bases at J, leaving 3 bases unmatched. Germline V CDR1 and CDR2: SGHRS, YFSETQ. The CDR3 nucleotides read TGCGCCAGCAGCTTTTCGACAGGGGTGAACACTGAAGCTTTCTTT. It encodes CASSFSTGVNTEAFF.

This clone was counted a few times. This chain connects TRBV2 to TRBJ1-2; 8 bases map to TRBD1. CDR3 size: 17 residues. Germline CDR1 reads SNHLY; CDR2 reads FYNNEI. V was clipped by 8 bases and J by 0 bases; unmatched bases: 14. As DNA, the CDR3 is TGTGCCAGCGAGGACAGGGACTCCAACTGGGCTAACTATGGCTACACCTTC. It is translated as CASEDRDSNWANYGYTF.

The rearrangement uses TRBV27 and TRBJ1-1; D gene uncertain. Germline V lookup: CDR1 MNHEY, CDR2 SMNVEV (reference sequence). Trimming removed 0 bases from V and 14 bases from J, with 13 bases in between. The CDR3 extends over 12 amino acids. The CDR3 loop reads CASSLSGATKFF. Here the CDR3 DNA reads TGTGCCAGCAGTTTATCGGGTGCTACTAAGTTCTTT.

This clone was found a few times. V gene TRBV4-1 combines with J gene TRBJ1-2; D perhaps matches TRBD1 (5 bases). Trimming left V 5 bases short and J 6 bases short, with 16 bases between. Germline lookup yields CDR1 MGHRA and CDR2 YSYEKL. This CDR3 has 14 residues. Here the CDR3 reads CASSLRSGVNGYTF. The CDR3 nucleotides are TGCGCCAGCAGCTTGCGTTCGGGGGTTAATGGCTACACCTTC.

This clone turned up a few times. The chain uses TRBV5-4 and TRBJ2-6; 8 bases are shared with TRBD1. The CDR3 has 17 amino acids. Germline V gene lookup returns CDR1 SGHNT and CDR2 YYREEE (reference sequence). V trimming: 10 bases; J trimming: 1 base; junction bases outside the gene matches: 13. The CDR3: CAVDGGRGRSGANVLTF. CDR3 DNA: TGTGCCGTAGATGGCGGCAGGGGGCGATCTGGGGCCAACGTCCTGACTTTC.

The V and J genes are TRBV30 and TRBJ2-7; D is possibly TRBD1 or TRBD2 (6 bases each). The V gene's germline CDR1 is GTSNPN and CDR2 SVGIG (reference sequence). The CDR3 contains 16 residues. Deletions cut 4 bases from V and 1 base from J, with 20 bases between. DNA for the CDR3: TGTGCCTGGACCCTAGGGGGGTTGTCCCAATCCTACGAGCAGTACTTC. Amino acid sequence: CAWTLGGLSQSYEQYF.

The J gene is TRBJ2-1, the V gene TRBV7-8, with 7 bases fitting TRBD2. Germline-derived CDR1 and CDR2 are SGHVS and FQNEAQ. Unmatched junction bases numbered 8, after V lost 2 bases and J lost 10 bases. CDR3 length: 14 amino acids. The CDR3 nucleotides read TGTGCCAGCAGCTTAAACCCCTGGGGGGGGGAGCAGTTCTTC. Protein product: CASSLNPWGGEQFF. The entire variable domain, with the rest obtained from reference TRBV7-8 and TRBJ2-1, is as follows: GAGVSQSPRYKVAKRGQDVALRCDPISGHVSLFWYQQALGQGPEFLTYFQNEAQLDKSGLPSDRFFAERPEGSVSTLKIQRTQQEDSAVYLCASSLNPWGGEQFFGPGTRLTVL.

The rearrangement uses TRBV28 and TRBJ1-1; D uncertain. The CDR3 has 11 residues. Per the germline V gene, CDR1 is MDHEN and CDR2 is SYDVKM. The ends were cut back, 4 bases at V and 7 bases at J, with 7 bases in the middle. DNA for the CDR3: TGTGCCAGCAGTTATTACGGTGAAGCTTTCTTT. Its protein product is CASSYYGEAFF.

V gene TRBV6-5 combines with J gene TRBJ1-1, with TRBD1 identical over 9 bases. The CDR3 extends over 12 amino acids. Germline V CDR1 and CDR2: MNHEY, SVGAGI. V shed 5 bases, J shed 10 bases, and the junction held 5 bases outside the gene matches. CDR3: CASSTGGSGAFF. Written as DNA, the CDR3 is TGTGCCAGCAGTACAGGGGGCAGTGGAGCTTTCTTT.

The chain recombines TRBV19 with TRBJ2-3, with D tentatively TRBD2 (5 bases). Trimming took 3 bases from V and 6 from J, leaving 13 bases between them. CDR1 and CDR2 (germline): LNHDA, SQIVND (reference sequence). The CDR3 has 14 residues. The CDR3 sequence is CASSIPSTGDTQYF. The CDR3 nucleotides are TGTGCCAGTAGTATCCCCAGCACGGGGGATACGCAGTATTTT.

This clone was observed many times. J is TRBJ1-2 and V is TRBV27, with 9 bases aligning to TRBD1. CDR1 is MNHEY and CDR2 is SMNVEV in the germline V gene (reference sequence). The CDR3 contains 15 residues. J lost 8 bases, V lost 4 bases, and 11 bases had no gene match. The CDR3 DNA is TGTGCCAGCAGTTCACGGGACAGGGCGAGTAGGGGCTACACCTTC. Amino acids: CASSSRDRASRGYTF.

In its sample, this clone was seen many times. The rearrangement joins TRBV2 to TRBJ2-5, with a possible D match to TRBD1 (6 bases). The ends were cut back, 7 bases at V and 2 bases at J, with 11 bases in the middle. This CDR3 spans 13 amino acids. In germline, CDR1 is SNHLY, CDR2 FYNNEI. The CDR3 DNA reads TGTGCCAGCATTGGACAGCCACAAGAGACCCAGTACTTC. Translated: CASIGQPQETQYF. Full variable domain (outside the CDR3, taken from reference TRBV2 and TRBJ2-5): EPEVTQTPSHQVTQMGQEVILRCVPISNHLYFYWYRQILGQKVEFLVSFYNNEISEKSEIFDDQFSVERPDGSNFTLKIRSTKLEDSAMYFCASIGQPQETQYFGPGTRLLVL.

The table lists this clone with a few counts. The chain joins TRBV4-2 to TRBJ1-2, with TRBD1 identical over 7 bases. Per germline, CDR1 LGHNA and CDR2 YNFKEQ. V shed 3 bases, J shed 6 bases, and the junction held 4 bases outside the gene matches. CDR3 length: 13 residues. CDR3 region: CASSHQGGHGYTF. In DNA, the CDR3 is TGTGCCAGCAGCCATCAGGGGGGACATGGCTACACCTTC.

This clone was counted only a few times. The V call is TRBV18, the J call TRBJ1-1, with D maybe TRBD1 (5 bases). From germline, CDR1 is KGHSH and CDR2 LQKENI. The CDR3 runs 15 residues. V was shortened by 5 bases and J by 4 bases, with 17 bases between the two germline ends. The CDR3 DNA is TGTGCCAGCTCAGGGGACGGGGCGCTCGGCACTGAAGCTTTCTTT. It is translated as CASSGDGALGTEAFF.

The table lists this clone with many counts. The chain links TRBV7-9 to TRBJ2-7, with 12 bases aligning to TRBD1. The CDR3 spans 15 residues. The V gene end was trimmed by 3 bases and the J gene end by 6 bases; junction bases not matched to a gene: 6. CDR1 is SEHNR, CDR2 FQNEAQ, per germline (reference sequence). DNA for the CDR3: TGTGCCAGCAGCTTGGGACAGGGGGCGCGTGGCGAGCAGTACTTC. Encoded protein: CASSLGQGARGEQYF.

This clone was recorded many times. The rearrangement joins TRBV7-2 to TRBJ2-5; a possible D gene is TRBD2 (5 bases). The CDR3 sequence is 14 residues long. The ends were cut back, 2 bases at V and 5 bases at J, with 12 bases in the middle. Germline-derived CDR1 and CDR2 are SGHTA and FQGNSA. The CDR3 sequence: CASSLPGRVETQYF. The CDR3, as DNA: TGTGCCAGCAGCTTACCGGGGAGAGTGGAGACCCAGTACTTC.

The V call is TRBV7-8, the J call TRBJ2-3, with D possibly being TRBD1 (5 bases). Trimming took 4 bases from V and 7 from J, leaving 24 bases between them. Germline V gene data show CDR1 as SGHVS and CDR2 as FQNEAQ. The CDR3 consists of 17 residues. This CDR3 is CASSYSSDSLYGHTQYF. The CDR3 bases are TGTGCCAGCAGCTACAGTTCCGACAGTCTCTACGGCCATACGCAGTATTTT.

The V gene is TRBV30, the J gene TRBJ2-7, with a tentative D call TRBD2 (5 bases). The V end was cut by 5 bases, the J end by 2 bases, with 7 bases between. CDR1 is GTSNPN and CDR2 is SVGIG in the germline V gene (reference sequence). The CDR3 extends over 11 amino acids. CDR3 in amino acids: CAWSGAYEQYF. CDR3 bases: TGTGCCTGGTCCGGGGCCTACGAGCAGTACTTC.